This TCR beta chain originates from a study of cytomegalovirus exposure and HLA in healthy donors. Study background: A prior analysis found 117 million unique TCR beta sequences from 150 million to 200 million T cells.

This CDR3 is built from 14 residues. The V segment lost 5 bases and the J segment 3 bases; nucleotides outside the gene matches: 6. Looked up from germline, CDR1 is MNHNS and CDR2 is SASEGT. Whole-study findings and limits: For cytomegalovirus status, the classifier reportedly gave diagnoses with high specificity and sensitivity. Upon later analysis, TCR association rates were observed to vary by HLA locus, being highest for DRB1 and lowest for HLA-C.

With regard to this clone: The antigen remains unidentified.

Samples came from healthy bone marrow donors. Both 60 Vbeta primers and 13 Jbeta primers went into the PCR. TCRdb's copy holds only in-frame clones and misses some; the assay was immunoSEQ multiplex PCR. The sample holds some 90,000 clones; over 60% are singletons and the top ten take roughly 5.5%. Sequences were obtained from PBMCs. The V and J genes are TRBV6-1 and TRBJ1-1; TRBD1 matches 7 bases. The clonotype comes from a female donor in good health and CMV-seronegative. The CDR3 sequence: CASSTRQGDTEAFF. The CDR3 DNA is TGTGCCAGCAGTACTAGACAGGGAGACACTGAAGCTTTCTTT.